This T cell receptor (beta chain) was recorded in a study of post-analysis software for immune sequencing data. Study conclusions and caveats: Same-batch preparations were strongly co-clustered by F measure. Higher frequency in patients than in controls was seen for several TRBV segments, with TRBV5-6, TRBV5-1 and TRBV20-1 among them.

Concerning this clonotype itself: Its antigen is not identified.

The CDR3 has 16 amino acids. Germline CDR1 and CDR2: KGHSH and LQKENI. Unique molecular identifiers were present in the TCR beta cDNA libraries. T cells numbering about 0.85 to 11 million yielded some 480,000 cDNA molecules. TCRdb fed the PCR reads into MiXCR, producing one record per CDR3 protein. The data hold 650,000 to 900,000 distinct CDR3 sequences, with around 45% observed a single time. This TCR was sampled from a girl between 10 and 17 years old with multiple sclerosis. The V and J genes are TRBV18 and TRBJ2-5; the match to TRBD2 covers 8 bases. TRBJ2-7 explains the end of the DNA better; the J call may be wrong. Sequences were obtained from blood. The CDR3 loop reads CASSPRELAGGGEQYF. The CDR3 region has the DNA TGTGCCAGCTCACCACGGGAATTGGCGGGAGGAGGCGAGCAGTACTTC.